One and the same sample provided the 23 T cell receptor beta chains below, sequenced in a study of blood T cells in healthy people across ages. A second PCR of 7 to 11 cycles used a sample-barcoded 5' primer and a J-beta primer mix. TCRdb re-called the 5' RACE reads with MiXCR, one entry per CDR3 protein. The sample lists some 1.5 million distinct CDR3 sequences; under 30% were seen once. The source material was blood. The source is a woman younger than 45 in good health.

The chain carries TRBV20-1 and TRBJ2-7; D gene ambiguous. The CDR3 is made up of 10 amino acids. CDR1 is DFQATT, CDR2 SNEGSKA, per germline (reference sequence). Trimming stripped 5 bases from V and 6 bases from J, with 8 bases between. The CDR3 protein is CSAFIGEQYF. DNA for the CDR3: TGCAGTGCTTTTATCGGCGAGCAGTACTTC.

This chain joins TRBV5-1 and TRBJ1-4, with a tentative D call TRBD1 (6 bases). Trimming pared 4 bases from V and 15 bases from J, leaving 25 bases between. Germline V gene data show CDR1 as SGHRS and CDR2 as YFSETQ. The CDR3 is made up of 15 amino acids. CDR3 in amino acids: CASSPARGLGAELFF. The CDR3 nucleotides are TGCGCCAGCAGCCCAGCCCGGGGTCTGGGGGCGGAATTGTTTTTT. The complete variable domain, with remaining parts taken from reference TRBV5-1 and TRBJ1-4, reads KAGVTQTPRYLIKTRGQQVTLSCSPISGHRSVSWYQQTPGQGLQFLFEYFSETQRNKGNFPGRFSGRQFSNSRSEMNVSTLELGDSALYLCASSPARGLGAELFFGSGTQLSVL.

The chain combines TRBV11-2 with TRBJ2-5, with 7 bases lining up with TRBD2. The V segment lost 4 bases and the J segment 7 bases; nucleotides outside the gene matches: 15. The CDR3 has 16 residues. The germline V gene has CDR1 SGHAT and CDR2 FQNNGV. This CDR3 is CASSSGGSLIYGTQYF. The DNA of the CDR3 is TGTGCCAGCAGCTCCGGGGGGAGTTTAATCTACGGGACCCAGTACTTC.

The chain couples TRBV28 to TRBJ2-1; 10 bases align to TRBD2. The germline gives CDR1 MDHEN, CDR2 SYDVKM. J was trimmed by 4 bases and V by 5 bases; bases with no gene match: 5. This CDR3 spans 15 amino acids. The CDR3 region has the DNA TGTGCCAGCAGTAGCGGGGGGGCCCAGTACAATGAGCAGTTCTTC. Amino acid sequence: CASSSGGAQYNEQFF.

This clonotype was observed a handful of times. Possible read error: a much larger clone is one base away. This chain links TRBV29-1 with TRBJ2-7, with 13 bases fitting TRBD2. The V gene end was trimmed by 4 bases and the J gene end by 6 bases; junction bases not matched to a gene: 3. CDR3 size: 13 residues. Per the germline V gene, CDR1 is SQVTM and CDR2 is ANQGSEA. The DNA of the CDR3 is TGCAGCGTTGGTAGGACTAGCGGGAGCGAGCAGTACTTC. It yields the protein CSVGRTSGSEQYF.

The table lists this clonotype with a few counts. The chain is built from TRBV20-1 and TRBJ2-7; D might be TRBD1 (5 bases). Looked up from germline, CDR1 is DFQATT and CDR2 is SNEGSKA (reference sequence). The CDR3 runs 14 residues. V lost 0 bases, J lost 0 bases, and 9 bases lay in between. CDR3 in DNA: TGCAGTGCTAGAGAAGGACATTCCTCCTACGAGCAGTACTTC. Its translation: CSAREGHSSYEQYF.

Only a few counts were recorded for this clonotype. The chain combines TRBV29-1 with TRBJ1-2, with a possible D match to TRBD1 (5 bases). V gave up 7 bases and J gave up 4 bases, with 13 bases separating them. This CDR3 region has 12 residues. CDR1 is SQVTM and CDR2 is ANQGSEA in the germline V gene. The CDR3 loop reads CSAKQDGYGYTF. DNA for the CDR3: TGCAGCGCCAAACAGGACGGCTATGGCTACACCTTC.

In this sample, this clonotype turned up a few times. V is TRBV6-6 and J is TRBJ2-3; 7 bases line up with TRBD2. The CDR3 totals 16 residues. From germline, CDR1 is MNHNY and CDR2 SVGAGI (reference sequence). Trimming took 4 bases from V and 1 from J; bases not matched to a gene: 8. In DNA, the CDR3 is TGTGCCAGCAGTTCTAGTGTAGCGGGTGGCACAGATACGCAGTATTTT. It codes for CASSSSVAGGTDTQYF.

V usage is TRBV27 and J usage is TRBJ2-5, with 7 bases matching TRBD2. CDR1 and CDR2 from the germline V gene are MNHEY and SMNVEV (reference sequence). CDR3 length equals 14 residues. The trim removed 8 bases at V and 5 bases at J, leaving 11 bases unmatched. CDR3 sequence: CASPQGGTGETQYF. The CDR3 DNA is TGTGCCAGCCCCCAGGGAGGGACTGGGGAGACCCAGTACTTC.

The chain couples TRBV6-5 to TRBJ2-6; D is undetermined. The V end was cut by 11 bases, the J end by 2 bases, with 19 bases between. The CDR3 has 16 amino acids. Germline V lookup: CDR1 MNHEY, CDR2 SVGAGI. CDR3 nucleotides: TGTGCCGTCAGACCCGAATGGGTCCCTGGGGCCAACGTCCTGACTTTC. This sequence encodes CAVRPEWVPGANVLTF.

This clonotype was detected only a few times. The junction departs from the called germline gene at one end, perhaps through a read error. The J gene is TRBJ2-3, the V gene TRBV27, with D perhaps TRBD2 (5 bases). The CDR3 has 14 residues. Germline-derived CDR1 and CDR2 are MNHEY and SMNVEV (reference sequence). The CDR3 DNA reads as TGTGCCAGCAGGGCCGGGATCCAGTCCGATACGCGGTATTTT. Translated: CASRAGIQSDTRYF.

The V gene is TRBV18, the J gene TRBJ2-3, with D perhaps TRBD1 (5 bases). CDR3 length equals 15 residues. Germline assignment: CDR1 KGHSH and CDR2 LQKENI. Trimming removed 5 bases at V and 1 base at J, with 13 bases between. The CDR3 region is CASSFRQKGTDTQYF. The CDR3 DNA reads TGTGCCAGCTCATTCCGACAGAAAGGCACAGATACGCAGTATTTT.

This clonotype occurred a few times. J is TRBJ2-5 and V is TRBV5-1; 8 positions agree with TRBD2. Germline V gives CDR1 SGHRS, CDR2 YFSETQ. V lost 0 bases to trimming and J lost 5 bases; unmatched junction nucleotides: 9. This CDR3 contains 16 residues. The CDR3 here is CASSLVGGAFQETQYF. DNA for the CDR3: TGCGCCAGCAGCTTGGTCGGGGGGGCCTTTCAGGAGACCCAGTACTTC.

In its sample, this clonotype was seen a few times. A junction boundary mismatches the germline segment, possibly from a read error. The gene calls are TRBV9 and TRBJ2-3; 7 nucleotides agree with TRBD2. CDR3 length equals 13 residues. CDR1 is SGDLS, CDR2 YYNGEE, per germline. CDR3 in amino acids: CAGSGASTDTQYF. The CDR3, as DNA: TGTGCCGGCAGCGGGGCTAGTACAGATACGCAGTATTTT.

The chain couples TRBV28 to TRBJ2-7, with TRBD1 matching over 10 bases. CDR3 size: 15 residues. The V segment lost 4 bases and the J segment 6 bases; nucleotides outside the gene matches: 9. Germline values: CDR1 MDHEN, CDR2 SYDVKM. CDR3 residues: CASSSTGTGVSEQYF. The CDR3 DNA reads TGTGCCAGCAGTTCCACCGGGACAGGGGTCTCCGAGCAGTACTTC.

This clonotype was seen many times. This sequence joins TRBV24-1 and TRBJ1-2; 7 bases line up with TRBD1. Germline loops: CDR1 KGHDR, CDR2 SFDVKD. This CDR3 contains 15 residues. V dropped 2 bases and J dropped 4; count of bases not matched to a gene: 6. This chain's CDR3 is CATSDWQGGAYGYTF. CDR3 nucleotide sequence: TGTGCCACCAGTGATTGGCAGGGGGGTGCCTATGGCTACACCTTC.

In its sample, this clonotype was seen many times. This rearrangement joins TRBV5-5 to TRBJ2-7; TRBD1 agrees at 8 bases. The length of the CDR3 is 16 residues. J lost 2 bases, V lost 2 bases, and 9 bases had no gene match. The germline V gene encodes CDR1 SGHKS and CDR2 YYEKEE (reference sequence). The CDR3 sequence: CASSFQGAGSTYEQYF. CDR3 DNA: TGTGCCAGCAGCTTCCAGGGGGCTGGGAGTACCTACGAGCAGTACTTC. The full variable domain, its missing parts supplied by reference TRBV5-5 and TRBJ2-7, is DAGVTQSPTHLIKTRGQQVTLRCSPISGHKSVSWYQQVLGQGPQFIFQYYEKEERGRGNFPDRFSARQFPNYSSELNVNALLLGDSALYLCASSFQGAGSTYEQYFGPGTRLTVT.

Note on this clonotype: A much larger clone sits a single nucleotide away, making a read error possible. The chain combines TRBV7-2 with TRBJ2-1; the D gene is possibly TRBD2 (6 bases). CDR3 size: 15 residues. The germline CDR1 and CDR2 sequences are SGHTA and FQGNSA. CDR3 sequence reads: CASGLLSERDNEQFF. CDR3 coding DNA: TGTGCCAGCGGCTTACTGAGCGAGCGGGACAATGAGCAGTTCTTC.

The chain has TRBV9 and TRBJ2-4; D gene ambiguous. Trimming removed 0 bases at V and 13 bases at J, with 20 bases between. The CDR3 consists of 15 residues. CDR1 is SGDLS, CDR2 YYNGEE, per germline. DNA of the CDR3: TGTGCCAGCAGCGTAGTAGGATCAGCCTACAATGAACAGTACTTC. Translation gives CASSVVGSAYNEQYF.

The gene calls are TRBV28 and TRBJ2-5; D not resolved. The germline V gene has CDR1 MDHEN and CDR2 SYDVKM. There are 13 residues in the CDR3. The ends were cut back, 6 bases at V and 2 bases at J, with 10 bases in the middle. As DNA, the CDR3 is TGTGCCAGCAGCTCGATAGGGCAAGAGACCCAGTACTTC. Amino acid sequence: CASSSIGQETQYF.

This clonotype was detected a few times. This chain connects TRBV7-9 to TRBJ2-3; 7 bases map to TRBD1. J gave up 7 bases and V 0 bases, and 10 bases lay outside the gene matches. This CDR3 is 16 amino acids long. From germline, CDR1 is SEHNR and CDR2 FQNEAQ (reference sequence). Written as DNA, the CDR3 is TGTGCCAGCAGCTTAGCATACCGGGACAGCAAGTATACGCAGTATTTT. The encoded protein is CASSLAYRDSKYTQYF.

The chain uses TRBV29-1 and TRBJ2-2; D ambiguous. V was trimmed by 6 bases and J by 4 bases, leaving 9 bases between them. CDR3 length: 12 amino acids. Germline values: CDR1 SQVTM, CDR2 ANQGSEA. This chain's CDR3 is CSVENFTGELFF. The CDR3 bases are TGCAGCGTGGAGAACTTCACCGGGGAGCTGTTTTTT.

The chain is built from TRBV27 and TRBJ2-3, with 9 bases lining up with TRBD1. The ends lost 1 base at V and 6 bases at J; junction bases unmatched: 5. Germline loops: CDR1 MNHEY, CDR2 SMNVEV (reference sequence). CDR3 size: 15 residues. CDR3 nucleotide sequence: TGTGCCAGCAGTTTATTGGGACAGGGAGGTGATACGCAGTATTTT. Translation: CASSLLGQGGDTQYF.